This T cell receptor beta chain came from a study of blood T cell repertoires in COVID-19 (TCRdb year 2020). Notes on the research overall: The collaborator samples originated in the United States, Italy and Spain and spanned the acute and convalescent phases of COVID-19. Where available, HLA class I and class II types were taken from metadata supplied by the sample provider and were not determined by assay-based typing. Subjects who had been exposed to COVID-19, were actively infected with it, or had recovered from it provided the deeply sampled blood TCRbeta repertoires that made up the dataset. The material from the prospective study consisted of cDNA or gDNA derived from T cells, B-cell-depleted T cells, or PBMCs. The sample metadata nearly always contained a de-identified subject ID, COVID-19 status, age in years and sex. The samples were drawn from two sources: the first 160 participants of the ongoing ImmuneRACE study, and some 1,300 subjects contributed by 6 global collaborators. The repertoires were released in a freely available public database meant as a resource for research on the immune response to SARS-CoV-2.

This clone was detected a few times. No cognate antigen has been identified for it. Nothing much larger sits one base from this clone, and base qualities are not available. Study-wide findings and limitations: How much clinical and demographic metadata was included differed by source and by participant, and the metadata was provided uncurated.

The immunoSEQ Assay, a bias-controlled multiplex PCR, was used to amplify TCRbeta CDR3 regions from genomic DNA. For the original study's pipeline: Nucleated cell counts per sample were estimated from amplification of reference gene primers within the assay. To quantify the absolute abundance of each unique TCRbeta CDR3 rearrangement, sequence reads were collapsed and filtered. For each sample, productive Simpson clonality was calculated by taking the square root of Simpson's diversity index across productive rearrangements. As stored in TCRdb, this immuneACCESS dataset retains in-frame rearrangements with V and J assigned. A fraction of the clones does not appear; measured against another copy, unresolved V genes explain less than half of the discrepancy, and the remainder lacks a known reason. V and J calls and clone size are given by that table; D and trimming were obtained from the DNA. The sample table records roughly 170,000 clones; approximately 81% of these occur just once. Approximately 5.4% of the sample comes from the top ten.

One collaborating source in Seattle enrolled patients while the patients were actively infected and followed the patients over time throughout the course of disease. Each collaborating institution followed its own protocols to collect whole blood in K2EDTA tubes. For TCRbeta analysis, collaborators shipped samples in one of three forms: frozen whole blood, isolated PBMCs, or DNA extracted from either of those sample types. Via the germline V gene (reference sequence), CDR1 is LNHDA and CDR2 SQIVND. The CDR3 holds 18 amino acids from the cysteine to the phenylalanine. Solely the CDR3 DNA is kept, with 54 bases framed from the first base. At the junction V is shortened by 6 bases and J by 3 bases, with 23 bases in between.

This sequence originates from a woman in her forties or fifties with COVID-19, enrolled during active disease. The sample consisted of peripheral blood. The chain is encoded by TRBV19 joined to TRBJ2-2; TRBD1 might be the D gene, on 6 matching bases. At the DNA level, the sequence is TGTGCCAGTAGCTTCGCACTCTTGGGGCAGGGGTACACCGGGGAGCTGTTTTTT. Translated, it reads CASSFALLGQGYTGELFF.